The present entry profiles one TCR beta chain with its context. Its specific antigen is unknown. Qualities for individual bases were not recorded, and no much larger clone is one base off. Separate from the roughly 700-subject first cohort, the validation cohort of 120 subjects was the group to which the donors belonged. These data come from a study of cytomegalovirus exposure and HLA in healthy donors (TCRdb year 2017). The study in broad terms: A later analysis indicated that the 100 to 150 validation repertoires were generated on the platform also employed for the 666 repertoires of the first cohort. Besides the first cohort of roughly 700 subjects, a separate validation cohort made up of about 120 different subjects was used. The study combined high-throughput TCR immunosequencing, statistical association of individual TCRs with disease status, and machine learning to predict cytomegalovirus infection status. The study aimed to test whether cataloging public T cell receptors could reveal signatures of past pathogen exposure.

The library was prepared using the immunoSEQ multiplex PCR assay. In the authors' own workflow: A statistical classification framework was developed to diagnose cytomegalovirus status using the catalog of TCR beta chain sequences. In TCRdb, the immuneACCESS table is reduced to in-frame sequences with V and J assigned. These tables do not hold every clone; where another copy was compared, an unresolved V gene accounts for under half, and the others remain unexplained. V, J and clone size reflect that table, while D and trimming were determined from the DNA. In this sample the table shows over 110,000 clones, roughly nine tenths of which occur a single time. Approximately 3% of the sample belongs to the ten largest clones. Study-wide conclusions, independent of this receptor: The authors suggested that the approach could potentially be extended to other disease states and immunological phenotypes. Subsequent analysis determined that TCRs grouped into clusters in the first cohort also showed a tendency toward co-occurrence across the 120 validation repertoires, and about 94% of cluster scores exceeded 0. The study listed 150 to 200 TCR beta chains as associated with cytomegalovirus. Across donors, most TCR sequences were observed very rarely, whereas some public TCRs were present in many individuals. The validation cohort had no HLA typing available for a later analysis, so co-occurrence within that cohort was assessed over all 130 or so repertoires. The classifier was reported to diagnose cytomegalovirus status with high specificity and sensitivity in both the original and validation cohorts. In vitro tests confirmed that a few of the cytomegalovirus-associated TCR beta chains recognize cytomegalovirus antigens.

The clonotype originates from a man aged 18 to 30 in good health and CMV-seronegative. Sequencing input: PBMCs.

The DNA reads as follows: TGTGCCAGCAGTTCGGGGGGACTGAGCTACGAGCAGTACTTC. This encodes CASSSGGLSYEQYF. The V and J segments used are TRBV28 and TRBJ2-7; 7 central nucleotides agree with TRBD2. Compared with germline, V lacks 4 bases and J lacks 3 bases; bases without a gene match: 6. Including cysteine and phenylalanine, the CDR3 has 14 amino acids. Here the CDR3 DNA is all that survives: 42 bases in frame from base 1. CDR1 and CDR2 are drawn from the germline V gene: MDHEN, SYDVKM. Where the CDR3 stops, the reference TRBV28 and TRBJ2-7 genes take over; the full variable domain is DVKVTQSSRYLVKRTGEKVFLECVQDMDHENMFWYRQDPGLGLRLIYFSYDVKMKEKGDIPEGYSVSREKKERFSLILESASTNQTSMYLCASSSGGLSYEQYFGPGTRLTVT.